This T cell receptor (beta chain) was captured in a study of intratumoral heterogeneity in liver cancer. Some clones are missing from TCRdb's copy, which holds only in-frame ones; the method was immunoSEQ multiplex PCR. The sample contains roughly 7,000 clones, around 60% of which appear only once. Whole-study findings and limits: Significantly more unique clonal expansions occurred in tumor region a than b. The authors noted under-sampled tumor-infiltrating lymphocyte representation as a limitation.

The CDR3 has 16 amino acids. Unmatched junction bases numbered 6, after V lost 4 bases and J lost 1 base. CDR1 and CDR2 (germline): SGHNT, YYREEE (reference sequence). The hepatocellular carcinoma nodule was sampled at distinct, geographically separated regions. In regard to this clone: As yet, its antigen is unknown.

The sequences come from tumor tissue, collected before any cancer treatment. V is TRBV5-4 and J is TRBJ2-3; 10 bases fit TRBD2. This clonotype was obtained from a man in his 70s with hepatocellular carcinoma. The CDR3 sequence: CASSLKAGGGTDTQYF. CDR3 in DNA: TGTGCCAGCAGCCTTAAAGCGGGGGGGGGCACAGATACGCAGTATTTT.